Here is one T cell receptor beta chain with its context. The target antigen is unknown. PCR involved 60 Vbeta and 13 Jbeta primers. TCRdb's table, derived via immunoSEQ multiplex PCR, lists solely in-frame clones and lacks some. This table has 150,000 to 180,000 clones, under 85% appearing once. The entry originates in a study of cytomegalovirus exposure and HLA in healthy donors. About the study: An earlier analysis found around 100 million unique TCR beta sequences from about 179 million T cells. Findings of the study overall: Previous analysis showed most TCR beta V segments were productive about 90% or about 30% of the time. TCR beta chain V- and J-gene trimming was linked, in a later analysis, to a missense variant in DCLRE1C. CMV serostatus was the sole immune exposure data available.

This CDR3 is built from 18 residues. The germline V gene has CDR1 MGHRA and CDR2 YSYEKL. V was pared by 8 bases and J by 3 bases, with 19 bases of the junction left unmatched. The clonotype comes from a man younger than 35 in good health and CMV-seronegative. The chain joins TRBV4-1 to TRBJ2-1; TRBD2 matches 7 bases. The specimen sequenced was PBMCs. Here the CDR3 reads CASSEDPRLADYYNEQFF. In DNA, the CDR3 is TGCGCCAGCTCCGAAGACCCCCGGCTAGCGGATTACTACAATGAGCAGTTCTTC.